What follows is one T cell receptor beta chain and its context. This table comes from immunoSEQ multiplex PCR, and its TCRdb copy is limited to in-frame clones, with some not included. The data hold a few hundred thousand clones, with approximately 90% observed a single time. This specimen belongs to a study of blood T cell repertoires in COVID-19. Turning to the study itself: Sites in the United States, Italy and Spain provided acute and convalescent COVID-19 samples.

From germline, CDR1 is LNHNV and CDR2 YYDKDF (reference sequence). V lost 6 bases and J lost 9; bases outside the gene matches: 14. The CDR3 spans 14 residues. The V gene is TRBV15, the J gene TRBJ2-7, with 7 bases lining up with TRBD1. The sequencing input was peripheral blood. This sequence was found in a woman aged 60-70 years with COVID-19, enrolled during active disease. The CDR3 region has the DNA TGTGCCACCAGTACTCCCCCCGGGACAGCCGCGCAGTACTTC. Translation gives CATSTPPGTAAQYF.